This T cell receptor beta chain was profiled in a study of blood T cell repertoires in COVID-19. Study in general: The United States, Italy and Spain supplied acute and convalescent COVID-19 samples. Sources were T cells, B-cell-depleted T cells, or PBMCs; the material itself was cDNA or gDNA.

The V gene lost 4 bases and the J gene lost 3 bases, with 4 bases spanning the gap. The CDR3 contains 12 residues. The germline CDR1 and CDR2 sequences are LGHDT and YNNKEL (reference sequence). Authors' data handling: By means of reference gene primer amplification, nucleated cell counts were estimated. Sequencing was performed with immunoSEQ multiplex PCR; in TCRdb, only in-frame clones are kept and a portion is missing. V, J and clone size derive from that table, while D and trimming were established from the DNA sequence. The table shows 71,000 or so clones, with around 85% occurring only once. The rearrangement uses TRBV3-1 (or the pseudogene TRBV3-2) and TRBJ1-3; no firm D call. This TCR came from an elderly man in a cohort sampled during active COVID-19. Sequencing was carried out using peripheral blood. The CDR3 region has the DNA TGTGCCAGCAGCCCGCGTGGAAACACCATATATTTT. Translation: CASSPRGNTIYF.